The 3 T cell receptor beta chains presented below share a single source sample, sequenced in a study of STAT5B mutations in CD4+ large granular lymphocyte leukemia. Sequencing used immunoSEQ multiplex PCR; TCRdb keeps in-frame clones, though not all of them. The sample consists of tens of thousands of clones, 75% to 85% of them appearing once. Sequencing was done on a sample of CD4+ T cells from blood buffy coats. Receptors were obtained from a human donor in good health.

The chain uses TRBV19 and TRBJ1-3; TRBD1 might be the D (5 bases). Looked up from germline, CDR1 is LNHDA and CDR2 is SQIVND (reference sequence). The CDR3 covers 14 residues. Trimming removed 3 bases from V and 7 bases from J, with 13 bases in between. For the CDR3, the DNA is TGTGCCAGTAGTATTGTGGGACTTCGGAACACCATATATTTT. Its translation: CASSIVGLRNTIYF.

This chain uses TRBV7-9 with TRBJ1-5, with D possibly matching TRBD1 (5 bases). The length of the CDR3 is 12 residues. The germline V and J ends were trimmed by 5 bases and 11 bases, with 13 bases remaining between them. From germline, CDR1 is SEHNR and CDR2 FQNEAQ (reference sequence). This chain's CDR3 is CASSLVGQTQHF. The DNA for the CDR3 is TGTGCCAGCAGCCTAGTGGGGCAGACCCAGCATTTT.

This clone showed up just once. The chain carries TRBV11-3 and TRBJ1-1; TRBD1 agrees at 9 bases. J lost 5 bases, V lost 2 bases, and 3 bases had no gene match. CDR3 length equals 14 residues. The germline V gene encodes CDR1 SGHNT and CDR2 YENEEA. The CDR3 sequence: CASSLIGTGTEAFF. CDR3 sequence (DNA): TGTGCCAGCAGCTTAATAGGGACAGGGACTGAAGCTTTCTTT. The whole variable domain, filled in from reference TRBV11-3 and TRBJ1-1, reads EAGVVQSPRYKIIEKKQPVAFWCNPISGHNTLYWYLQNLGQGPELLIRYENEEAVDDSQLPKDRFSAERLKGVDSTLKIQPAELGDSAVYLCASSLIGTGTEAFFGQGTRLTVV.